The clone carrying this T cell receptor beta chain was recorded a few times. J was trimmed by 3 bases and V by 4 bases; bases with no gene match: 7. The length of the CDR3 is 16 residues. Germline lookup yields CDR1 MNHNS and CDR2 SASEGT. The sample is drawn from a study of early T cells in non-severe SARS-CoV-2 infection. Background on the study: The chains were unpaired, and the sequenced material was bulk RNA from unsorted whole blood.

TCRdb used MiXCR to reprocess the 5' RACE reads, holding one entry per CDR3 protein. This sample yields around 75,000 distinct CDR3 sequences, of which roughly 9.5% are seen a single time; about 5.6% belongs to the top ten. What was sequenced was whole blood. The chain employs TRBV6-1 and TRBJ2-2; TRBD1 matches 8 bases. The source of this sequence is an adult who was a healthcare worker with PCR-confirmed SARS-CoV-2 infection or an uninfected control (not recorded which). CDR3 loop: CASSGKRGQDTGELFF. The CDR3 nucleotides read TGTGCCAGCAGTGGGAAACGGGGACAGGACACCGGGGAGCTGTTTTTT.